This note documents a single T cell receptor beta chain sequence. The authors carried out high-throughput sequencing of TCR beta. They applied it to CD8+ and CD4+ T cells obtained from blood. It was negative isolation that provided the CD8+ and CD4+ T cells, whereas TEMRA cells were enriched by FACS. Random hexamers were used to reverse transcribe about 0.5 to 1 ug of RNA. By means of immunoSEQ multiplex PCR, TCR beta CDR3 spanning 54 Vbeta and 13 Jbeta underwent amplification. In TCRdb, the immunoSEQ multiplex PCR reads were re-called with MiXCR into one record per CDR3 protein. The repertoire includes about 130,000 distinct CDR3 sequences, more than 75% of them detected once, and about 0.25% sits in the top ten. The data derive from a study of CD8 T cells in Susac syndrome. Trimming removed 2 bases at V and 7 bases at J, with 5 bases between. The CDR3 spans 12 residues. Germline V CDR1 and CDR2: MNHEY, SMNVEV (reference sequence).

The receptor's source is a human donor with multiple sclerosis. The specimen sequenced was CD8+ T cells from PBMCs. The gene calls are TRBV27 and TRBJ2-2; D uncertain. CDR3 sequence: CASSLIGGELFF. The CDR3 DNA follows: TGTGCCAGCAGTTTAATCGGCGGGGAGCTGTTTTTT.